These T cell receptor beta chains were read from a single sample in a study of CD8 T cells in ankylosing spondylitis. TCRdb used MiXCR to reprocess the 5' RACE reads, holding one entry per CDR3 protein. The sample shows around 770,000 distinct CDR3 sequences, 12% of them seen only once. Sequenced: blood, either unsorted or a sorted T cell fraction (not recorded which). The source is a male donor with ankylosing spondylitis. Both conserved end residues are part of each CDR3. The D gene is left open where the match is weak.

d_gene,j_gene,v_gene,CDR3aa
-,TRBJ2-7,TRBV6-1,CASRRDLLSDEQYF
-,TRBJ2-7,TRBV7-2,CASSASGSEQYF
-,TRBJ2-1,TRBV5-1,CASTPEEVNEQFF
TRBD1,TRBJ2-5,TRBV29-1,CSVGQPGSPQETQYF
-,TRBJ2-1,TRBV7-3,CASRKDMSSYNEQFF
-,TRBJ2-1,TRBV12-3/TRBV12-4,CASSPEGSREFF
TRBD2,TRBJ2-3,TRBV20-1,CSAPGGGGYTDTQYF
-,TRBJ2-3,TRBV9,CASQSEADTQYF
-,TRBJ2-5,TRBV7-2,CASSSPVLGDQYF
-,TRBJ1-5,TRBV20-1,CSARDTIRDSNQPQHF
TRBD1,TRBJ2-7,TRBV10-3,CAISDFGQGPYEQYF
-,TRBJ2-6,TRBV10-2,CASLSLQGTANVLTF
TRBD2,TRBJ2-1,TRBV20-1,CSAGLLAGEIVQFF
TRBD1,TRBJ2-5,TRBV5-1,CASSRGQGDETQYF
-,TRBJ2-2,TRBV12-3/TRBV12-4,CASVWRGQTGELFF